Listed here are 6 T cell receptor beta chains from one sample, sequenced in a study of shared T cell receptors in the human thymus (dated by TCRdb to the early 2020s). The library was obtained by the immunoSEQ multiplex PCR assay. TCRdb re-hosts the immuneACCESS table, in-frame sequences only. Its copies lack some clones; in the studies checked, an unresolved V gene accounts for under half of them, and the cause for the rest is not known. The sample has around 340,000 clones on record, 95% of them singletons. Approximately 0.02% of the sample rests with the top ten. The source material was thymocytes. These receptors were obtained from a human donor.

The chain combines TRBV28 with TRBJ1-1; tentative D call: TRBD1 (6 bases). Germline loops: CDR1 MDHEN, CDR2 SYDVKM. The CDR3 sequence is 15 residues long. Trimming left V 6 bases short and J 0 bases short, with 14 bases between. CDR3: CASRGHPFMNTEAFF. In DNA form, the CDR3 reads TGTGCCAGCAGGGGACACCCGTTCATGAACACTGAAGCTTTCTTT.

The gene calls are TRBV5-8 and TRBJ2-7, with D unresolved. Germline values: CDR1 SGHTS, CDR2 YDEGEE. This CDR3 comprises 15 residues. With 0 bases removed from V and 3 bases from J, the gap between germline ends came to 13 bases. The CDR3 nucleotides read TGTGCCAGCAGCTTGGAAAGGAGATACTTCTACGAGCAGTACTTC. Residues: CASSLERRYFYEQYF.

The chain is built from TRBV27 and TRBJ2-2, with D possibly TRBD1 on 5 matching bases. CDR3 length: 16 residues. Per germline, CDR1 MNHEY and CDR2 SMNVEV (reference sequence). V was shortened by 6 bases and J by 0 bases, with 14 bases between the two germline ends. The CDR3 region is CASSWGLGANTGELFF. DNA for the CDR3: TGTGCCAGCAGCTGGGGCCTCGGTGCGAACACCGGGGAGCTGTTTTTT.

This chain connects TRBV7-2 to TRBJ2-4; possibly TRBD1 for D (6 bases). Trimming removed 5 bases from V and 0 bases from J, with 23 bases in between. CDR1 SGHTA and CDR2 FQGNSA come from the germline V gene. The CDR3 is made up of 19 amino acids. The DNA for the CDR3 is TGTGCCAGCAGCCCATCCCTGAGGACGGACAGCGTAGCCAAAAACATTCAGTACTTC. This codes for CASSPSLRTDSVAKNIQYF.

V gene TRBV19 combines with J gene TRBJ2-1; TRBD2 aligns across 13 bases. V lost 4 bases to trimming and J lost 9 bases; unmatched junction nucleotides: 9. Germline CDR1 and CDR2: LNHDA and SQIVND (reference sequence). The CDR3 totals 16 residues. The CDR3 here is CASSRTSGSGLGEQFF. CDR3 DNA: TGTGCCAGTAGTAGGACTAGCGGGAGTGGCTTAGGTGAGCAGTTCTTC.

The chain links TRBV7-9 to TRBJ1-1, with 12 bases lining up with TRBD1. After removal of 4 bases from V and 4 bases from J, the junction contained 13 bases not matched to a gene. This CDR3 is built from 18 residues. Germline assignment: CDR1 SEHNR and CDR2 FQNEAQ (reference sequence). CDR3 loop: CASSYSLWGQGAVTEAFF. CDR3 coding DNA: TGTGCCAGCAGCTATTCCCTCTGGGGACAGGGGGCGGTCACTGAAGCTTTCTTT.